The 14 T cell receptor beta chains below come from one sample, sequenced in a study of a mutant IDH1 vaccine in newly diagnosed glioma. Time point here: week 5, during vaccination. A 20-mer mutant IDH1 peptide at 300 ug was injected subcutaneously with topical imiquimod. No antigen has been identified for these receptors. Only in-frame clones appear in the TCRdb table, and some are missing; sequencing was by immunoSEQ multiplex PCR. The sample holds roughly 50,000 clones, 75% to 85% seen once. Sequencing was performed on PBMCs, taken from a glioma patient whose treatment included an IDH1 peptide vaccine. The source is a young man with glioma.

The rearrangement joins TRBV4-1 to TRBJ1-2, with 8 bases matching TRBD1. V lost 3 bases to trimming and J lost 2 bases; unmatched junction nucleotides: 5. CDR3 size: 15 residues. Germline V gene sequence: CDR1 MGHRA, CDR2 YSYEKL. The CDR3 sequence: CASSHDGQGNYGYTF. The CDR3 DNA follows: TGCGCCAGCAGCCACGACGGACAGGGCAACTATGGCTACACCTTC.

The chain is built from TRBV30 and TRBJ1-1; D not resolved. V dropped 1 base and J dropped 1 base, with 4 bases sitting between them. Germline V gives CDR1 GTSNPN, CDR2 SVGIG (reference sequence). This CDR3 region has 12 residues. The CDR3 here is CAWSGRNTEAFF. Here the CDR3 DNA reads TGTGCCTGGAGTGGGAGGAACACTGAAGCTTTCTTT. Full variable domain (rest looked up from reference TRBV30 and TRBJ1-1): SQTIHQWPATLVQPVGSPLSLECTVEGTSNPNLYWYRQAAGRGLQLLFYSVGIGQISSEVPQNLSASRPQDRQFILSSKKLLLSDSGFYLCAWSGRNTEAFFGQGTRLTVV.

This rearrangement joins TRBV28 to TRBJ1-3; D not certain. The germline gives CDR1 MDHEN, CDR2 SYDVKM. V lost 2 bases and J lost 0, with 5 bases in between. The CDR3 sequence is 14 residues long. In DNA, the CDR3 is TGTGCCAGCAGTTTAGGAGGCTCTGGAAACACCATATATTTT. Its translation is CASSLGGSGNTIYF.

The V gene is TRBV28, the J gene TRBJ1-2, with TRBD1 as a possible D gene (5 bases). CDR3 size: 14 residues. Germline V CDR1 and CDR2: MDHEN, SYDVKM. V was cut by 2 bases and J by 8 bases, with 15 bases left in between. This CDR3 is CASSLGAGSLGYTF. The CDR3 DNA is TGTGCCAGCAGTTTAGGGGCGGGATCTCTAGGCTACACCTTC.

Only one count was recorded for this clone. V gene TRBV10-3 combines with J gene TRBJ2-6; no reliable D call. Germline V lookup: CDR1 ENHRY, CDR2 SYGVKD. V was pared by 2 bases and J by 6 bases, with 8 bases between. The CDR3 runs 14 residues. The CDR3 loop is CAISEPRAANVLTF. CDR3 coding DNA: TGTGCCATCAGTGAGCCTCGTGCGGCCAACGTCCTGACTTTC.

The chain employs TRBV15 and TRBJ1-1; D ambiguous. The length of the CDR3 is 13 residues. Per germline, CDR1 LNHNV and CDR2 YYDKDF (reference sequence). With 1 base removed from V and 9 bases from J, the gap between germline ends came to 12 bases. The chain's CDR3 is CATSRVPSGKAFF. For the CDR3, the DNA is TGTGCCACCAGCAGAGTCCCCTCGGGCAAAGCTTTCTTT.

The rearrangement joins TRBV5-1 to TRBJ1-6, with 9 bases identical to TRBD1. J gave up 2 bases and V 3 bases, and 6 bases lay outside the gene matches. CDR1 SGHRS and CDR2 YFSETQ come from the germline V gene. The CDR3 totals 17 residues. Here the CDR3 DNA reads TGCGCCAGCAGCTCGGACAGGGGTTTTACCTATAATTCACCCCTCCACTTT. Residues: CASSSDRGFTYNSPLHF. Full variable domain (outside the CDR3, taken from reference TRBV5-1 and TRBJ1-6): KAGVTQTPRYLIKTRGQQVTLSCSPISGHRSVSWYQQTPGQGLQFLFEYFSETQRNKGNFPGRFSGRQFSNSRSEMNVSTLELGDSALYLCASSSDRGFTYNSPLHFGNGTRLTVT.

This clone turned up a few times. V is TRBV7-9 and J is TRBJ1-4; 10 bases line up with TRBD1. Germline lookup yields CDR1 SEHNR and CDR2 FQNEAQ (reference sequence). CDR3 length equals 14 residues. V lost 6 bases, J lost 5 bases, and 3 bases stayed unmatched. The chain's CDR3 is CASSSTGGNEKLFF. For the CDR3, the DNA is TGTGCCAGCAGTTCGACAGGGGGCAATGAAAAACTGTTTTTT.

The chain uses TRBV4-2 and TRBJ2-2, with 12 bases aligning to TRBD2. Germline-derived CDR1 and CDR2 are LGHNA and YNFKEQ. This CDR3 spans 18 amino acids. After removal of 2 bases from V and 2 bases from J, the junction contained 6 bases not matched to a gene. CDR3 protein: CASSQLGLAGRNTGELFF. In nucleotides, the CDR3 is TGTGCCAGCAGCCAACTCGGACTAGCGGGGCGAAACACCGGGGAGCTGTTTTTT.

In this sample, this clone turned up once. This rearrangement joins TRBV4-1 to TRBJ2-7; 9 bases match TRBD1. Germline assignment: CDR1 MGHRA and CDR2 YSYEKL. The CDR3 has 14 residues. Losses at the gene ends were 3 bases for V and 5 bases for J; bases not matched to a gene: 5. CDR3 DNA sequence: TGCGCCAGCAGCCAGTTAGGGACAGGGCACGAGCAGTACTTC. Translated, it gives CASSQLGTGHEQYF.

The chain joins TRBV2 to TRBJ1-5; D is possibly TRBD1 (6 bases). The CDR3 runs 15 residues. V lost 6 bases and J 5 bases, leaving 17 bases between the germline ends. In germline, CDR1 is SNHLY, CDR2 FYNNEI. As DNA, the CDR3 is TGTGCCAGCAGCCCGGACAGAAGTCCCTATCAGCCCCAGCATTTT. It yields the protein CASSPDRSPYQPQHF.

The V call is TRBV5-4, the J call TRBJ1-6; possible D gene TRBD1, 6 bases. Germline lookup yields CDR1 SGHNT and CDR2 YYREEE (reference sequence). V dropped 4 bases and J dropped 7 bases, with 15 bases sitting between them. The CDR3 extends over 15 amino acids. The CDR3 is CASSPGGGTNSPLHF. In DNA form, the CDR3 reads TGTGCCAGCAGCCCGGGAGGGGGAACCAATTCACCCCTCCACTTT.

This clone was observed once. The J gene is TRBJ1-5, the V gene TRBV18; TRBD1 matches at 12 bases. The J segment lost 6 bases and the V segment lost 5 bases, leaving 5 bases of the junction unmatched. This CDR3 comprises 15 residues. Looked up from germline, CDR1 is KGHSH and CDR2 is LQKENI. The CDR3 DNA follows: TGTGCCAGCTCAGCCGGGACAGGGGGCATTCAGCCCCAGCATTTT. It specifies CASSAGTGGIQPQHF.

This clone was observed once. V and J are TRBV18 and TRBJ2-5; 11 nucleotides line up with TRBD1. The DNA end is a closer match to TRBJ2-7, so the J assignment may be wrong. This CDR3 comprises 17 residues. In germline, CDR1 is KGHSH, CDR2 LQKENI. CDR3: CASSPAWGTGGAYEQYF. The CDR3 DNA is TGTGCCAGCTCACCAGCCTGGGGGACAGGGGGGGCCTACGAGCAGTACTTC.